The 2 T cell receptor beta chains below come from one sample, sequenced in a study of shared clonotypes between healthy human individuals. TCRdb's table, derived via immunoSEQ multiplex PCR, lists solely in-frame clones and lacks some. The sample contains over a million clones, 95% to 99% of which appear only once. Sequencing was done on a sample of naive CD4+ T cells sorted from blood. Sample subset: CD45RA+ positively selected. The receptors were sampled from a man aged 25-40 years in good health.

Note on this clone: Other nucleotide sequences from this sample produce the same CDR3. The chain links TRBV18 to TRBJ1-4; 8 nucleotides line up with TRBD1. CDR1 and CDR2 (germline): KGHSH, LQKENI. With 3 bases clipped from V and 8 bases from J, the junction kept 8 bases outside the gene matches. The CDR3 has 15 residues. In nucleotides, the CDR3 is TGTGCCAGCTCACCCCCCGGGACAGGAGGGGAAAAACTGTTTTTT. Translating it yields CASSPPGTGGEKLFF.

V usage is TRBV6-5 and J usage is TRBJ2-7; the D is unclear. This CDR3 spans 16 amino acids. Trimming removed 2 bases at V and 3 bases at J, with 17 bases between. CDR1 and CDR2 (germline): MNHEY, SVGAGI. The CDR3 nucleotides are TGTGCCAGCAGTTACCAGCTTCGGCTAGGTGGCTACGAGCAGTACTTC. Its protein is CASSYQLRLGGYEQYF.